Here is one T cell receptor beta chain with its context. Antigen: not known. The germline V gene encodes CDR1 GTSNPN and CDR2 SVGIG (reference sequence). V lost 3 bases to trimming and J lost 0 bases, with 12 bases between them. CDR3 length: 15 residues. This sample was included in a study of cytomegalovirus exposure and HLA in healthy donors. The study's findings and limits: The study designated 150 or so TCR beta chains cytomegalovirus-associated.

The table came from immunoSEQ multiplex PCR; TCRdb's copy has only in-frame clones and leaves some out. The data contain about 140,000 clones, 85% to 90% of them singletons. The TCR comes from a young man in good health and CMV-seronegative. J is TRBJ1-3 and V is TRBV30; no clear D. Sample: PBMCs. This chain's CDR3 is CAWSVMGASGNTIYF. CDR3 sequence (DNA): TGTGCCTGGAGCGTGATGGGCGCCTCTGGAAACACCATATATTTT.